This TCR beta chain derives from a study of blood T cell repertoires in COVID-19. Across the study: Spain, Italy and the United States supplied samples that represented acute and convalescent COVID-19.

Clones were sequenced by immunoSEQ multiplex PCR, and TCRdb holds only the in-frame ones, with some missing. This table holds 87,000 or so clones, roughly 80% found once. The CDR3 runs to 15 residues. Germline V lookup: CDR1 SNHLY, CDR2 FYNNEI. Deletions cut 6 bases from V and 5 bases from J, with 20 bases between. The chain joins TRBV2 to TRBJ2-7; TRBD2 is a possible D gene (5 bases). The source is a woman over 75 with active or convalescent COVID-19. The sample comprised peripheral blood. DNA of the CDR3: TGTGCCAGCAGGAAGGACTTCGGAATCGGGGACGAGCAGTACTTC. It specifies CASRKDFGIGDEQYF.